This T cell receptor (beta chain) was identified during a study of blood T cell repertoires in COVID-19. Background on the study: Sample material is recorded as cDNA or gDNA derived from T cells, B-cell-depleted T cells, or PBMCs.

The CDR3 runs to 13 residues. Germline V lookup: CDR1 MNHEY, CDR2 SVGEGT. Trimming took 5 bases from V and 9 from J; bases not matched to a gene: 6. The method was immunoSEQ multiplex PCR; TCRdb's version includes in-frame clones alone and lacks a portion of them. The sample has 51,000 or so clones; around 86% are singletons. The chain is built from TRBV6-2 or TRBV6-3 and TRBJ2-1; 8 positions match TRBD2. The sample consisted of peripheral blood. This clonotype was obtained from a man between 65 and 80 years old with active COVID-19. For the CDR3, the DNA is TGTGCCAGCAGTCCCGGACTAGCCGGTGAGCAGTTCTTC. Translating it yields CASSPGLAGEQFF.